A single sample is the source of the 20 T cell receptor beta chains below, sequenced in a study of cytomegalovirus exposure and HLA in healthy donors. The study ran its PCR with 60 Vbeta and 13 Jbeta primers. Assay used: immunoSEQ multiplex PCR; TCRdb lists only in-frame clones, some missing. This table holds 110,000 to 150,000 clones, 60% to 85% found once. Sequenced material: PBMCs. These receptor sequences come from a man aged 25 to 40 in good health and CMV-seronegative.

This rearrangement joins TRBV6-6 to TRBJ2-7; 8 positions match TRBD1. The germline CDR1 and CDR2 sequences are MNHNY and SVGAGI (reference sequence). The CDR3 length is 16 residues. Unmatched junction bases numbered 10, after V lost 6 bases and J lost 0 bases. CDR3 bases: TGTGCCAGCAGCAGGGACAGGCCGACCATCTCCTACGAGCAGTACTTC. Encoded protein: CASSRDRPTISYEQYF.

This clone turned up a few times. This chain uses TRBV28 with TRBJ2-1; TRBD1 matches 12 bases. Losses at the gene ends were 5 bases for V and 8 bases for J; bases not matched to a gene: 16. The CDR3 is 18 residues long. Germline loops: CDR1 MDHEN, CDR2 SYDVKM. CDR3 loop: CASSGMGQGAILRDEQFF. The CDR3 nucleotides read TGTGCCAGCAGTGGGATGGGACAGGGGGCGATTCTTCGGGATGAGCAGTTCTTC.

This clone was found once. The rearrangement links TRBV18 to TRBJ2-5, with D maybe TRBD1 (5 bases). This CDR3 is 12 amino acids long. The V gene's germline CDR1 is KGHSH and CDR2 LQKENI. The V end lost 2 bases, the J end lost 4 bases, and 5 bases lay between the germline ends. DNA of the CDR3: TGTGCCAGCTCACCAGGGGCAGAGACCCAGTACTTC. It is translated as CASSPGAETQYF.

J is TRBJ2-3 and V is TRBV28, with a weak D call TRBD2 (5 bases). The CDR3 spans 12 residues. V shed 5 bases and J shed 6 bases, with 9 bases lying between them. Germline CDR1 and CDR2: MDHEN and SYDVKM. The CDR3 spells CASSEGLDTQYF. The CDR3 nucleotides are TGTGCCAGCAGTGAGGGCTTGGATACGCAGTATTTT. Full variable domain (outside the CDR3, taken from reference TRBV28 and TRBJ2-3): DVKVTQSSRYLVKRTGEKVFLECVQDMDHENMFWYRQDPGLGLRLIYFSYDVKMKEKGDIPEGYSVSREKKERFSLILESASTNQTSMYLCASSEGLDTQYFGPGTRLTVL.

The V call is TRBV5-1, the J call TRBJ2-5; maybe TRBD2 (7 bases). There are 14 residues in the CDR3. CDR1 and CDR2 from the germline V gene are SGHRS and YFSETQ. Trimming pared 6 bases from V and 0 bases from J, leaving 12 bases between. The CDR3 nucleotides are TGCGCCAGCACCCCGGGGGGCTACCAAGAGACCCAGTACTTC. Protein: CASTPGGYQETQYF.

The CDR3 DNA reads as TGCGCCAGCAGTACCGGGGGGGCGAAAGAGACCCAGTACTTC. Its translation is CASSTGGAKETQYF. The chain recombines TRBV5-1 with TRBJ2-5; 8 bases agree with TRBD2. This CDR3 has 14 residues. Germline loops: CDR1 SGHRS, CDR2 YFSETQ. Germline trimming cut 5 bases from V and 3 bases from J; bases unmatched to any gene: 6.

In its sample, this clone was seen a few times. The chain couples TRBV18 to TRBJ1-1, with 9 positions matching TRBD1. J lost 6 bases, V lost 6 bases, and 5 bases had no gene match. Germline V lookup: CDR1 KGHSH, CDR2 LQKENI. CDR3 length: 13 amino acids. The CDR3 DNA follows: TGTGCCAGCTCGCCGGGACAGGGTCCTGAAGCTTTCTTT. Translated: CASSPGQGPEAFF. Full variable domain (rest looked up from reference TRBV18 and TRBJ1-1): NAGVMQNPRHLVRRRGQEARLRCSPMKGHSHVYWYRQLPEEGLKFMVYLQKENIIDESGMPKERFSAEFPKEGPSILRIQQVVRGDSAAYFCASSPGQGPEAFFGQGTRLTVV.

This CDR3 is CASSLMTSGKGNEQFF. The CDR3 bases are TGTGCCAGCAGCTTGATGACGAGCGGGAAAGGAAATGAGCAGTTCTTC. The chain recombines TRBV5-4 with TRBJ2-1, with 7 bases lining up with TRBD2. J was trimmed by 7 bases and V by 1 base; bases with no gene match: 11. Germline assignment: CDR1 SGHNT and CDR2 YYREEE (reference sequence). This CDR3 has 16 amino acids.

This clone showed up just a few times. The chain combines TRBV7-9 with TRBJ2-5; 16 positions match TRBD2. V lost 5 bases to trimming and J lost 3 bases; unmatched junction nucleotides: 3. Germline V lookup: CDR1 SEHNR, CDR2 FQNEAQ (reference sequence). CDR3 size: 16 residues. CDR3 region: CASSPGTSGGEETQYF. The CDR3 DNA reads TGTGCCAGCAGCCCGGGGACTAGCGGGGGGGAAGAGACCCAGTACTTC.

The CDR3 loop reads CASRADRAGVSQPQHF. DNA of the CDR3: TGTGCCAGTAGAGCGGACAGGGCGGGGGTTAGTCAGCCCCAGCATTTT. The genes are TRBV19 and TRBJ1-5; 8 bases match TRBD1. This CDR3 has 16 amino acids. The germline V gene has CDR1 LNHDA and CDR2 SQIVND (reference sequence). After removal of 6 bases from V and 6 bases from J, the junction contained 13 bases not matched to a gene.

This clone was observed a single time. This sequence joins TRBV27 and TRBJ1-1, with D uncertain. V lost 7 bases to trimming and J lost 0 bases, with 12 bases between them. Germline values: CDR1 MNHEY, CDR2 SMNVEV (reference sequence). This CDR3 region has 14 residues. The CDR3, as DNA: TGTGCCAGCAAAGTTATAGTGATGAACACTGAAGCTTTCTTT. It codes for CASKVIVMNTEAFF.

The chain recombines TRBV9 with TRBJ2-1, with D possibly being TRBD2 (6 bases). This CDR3 spans 16 amino acids. Germline assignment: CDR1 SGDLS and CDR2 YYNGEE. The V end lost 1 base, the J end lost 11 bases, and 22 bases lay between the germline ends. The CDR3 loop is CASSVTSRERHPKQFF. CDR3 DNA: TGTGCCAGCAGCGTAACGAGCCGGGAGCGCCACCCCAAGCAGTTCTTC.

This chain connects TRBV5-1 to TRBJ2-1; 7 bases match TRBD1. CDR3 length equals 15 residues. Trimming at V came to 0 bases and at J to 7 bases, leaving 7 bases not matched to a gene. From germline, CDR1 is SGHRS and CDR2 YFSETQ. The CDR3, as DNA: TGCGCCAGCAGCTTGGCCTCGGGACAGTTGAATGAGCAGTTCTTC. Amino acids: CASSLASGQLNEQFF.

The gene calls are TRBV6-1 and TRBJ2-7; D gene ambiguous. Germline assignment: CDR1 MNHNS and CDR2 SASEGT. The CDR3 sequence is 12 residues long. V lost 6 bases and J 3 bases, leaving 9 bases between the germline ends. The CDR3 spells CASRTTVYEQYF. Written as DNA, the CDR3 is TGTGCCAGCAGAACGACTGTCTACGAGCAGTACTTC.

The sample holds many counts of this clone. The chain employs TRBV5-5 and TRBJ2-3, with D unresolved. Germline CDR1 SGHKS, CDR2 YYEKEE (reference sequence). V lost 0 bases, J lost 0 bases, and 11 bases lay in between. There are 16 residues in the CDR3. This CDR3 reads CASSLAGYSSTDTQYF. Written as DNA, the CDR3 is TGTGCCAGCAGCTTGGCCGGTTACTCTAGCACAGATACGCAGTATTTT.

The chain recombines TRBV5-6 with TRBJ1-5, with a weak D call TRBD1 (5 bases). Germline assignment: CDR1 SGHDT and CDR2 YYEEEE. This CDR3 has 16 residues. Trimming stripped 3 bases from V and 7 bases from J, with 20 bases between. CDR3: CASSSARGGIRQPQHF. In DNA form, the CDR3 reads TGTGCCAGCAGCTCTGCTCGGGGGGGTATAAGGCAGCCCCAGCATTTT.

This chain uses TRBV29-1 with TRBJ2-1; 8 bases agree with TRBD2. Germline V gene sequence: CDR1 SQVTM, CDR2 ANQGSEA. This CDR3 spans 12 amino acids. V was pared by 5 bases and J by 9 bases, with 6 bases of the junction left unmatched. CDR3 in DNA: TGCAGCGTTTCCCCGGGGGGGCTTGAGCAGTTCTTC. Amino acid sequence: CSVSPGGLEQFF.

The chain links TRBV30 to TRBJ1-1; 8 nucleotides align to TRBD1. Trimming at V came to 3 bases and at J to 11 bases, leaving 8 bases not matched to a gene. From germline, CDR1 is GTSNPN and CDR2 SVGIG (reference sequence). CDR3 size: 12 residues. CDR3 amino acids: CAWRDRESFAFF. In DNA, the CDR3 is TGTGCCTGGAGGGACAGGGAATCCTTCGCTTTCTTT.

This clone qualifies as medium-sized. V is TRBV28 and J is TRBJ1-2; D is unresolved. Trimming cost V 3 bases and J 6 bases, with 8 bases left between them. From germline, CDR1 is MDHEN and CDR2 SYDVKM. The CDR3 has 12 residues. CDR3 region: CASSFGVDGYTF. The CDR3 DNA is TGTGCCAGCAGTTTCGGGGTGGATGGCTACACCTTC.

The chain employs TRBV20-1 and TRBJ1-2; 7 bases are a match to TRBD1. The CDR3 has 11 residues. Germline V CDR1 and CDR2: DFQATT, SNEGSKA (reference sequence). As DNA, the CDR3 is TGCACTATAGGCCAGGGGGATGGCTACACCTTC. It encodes CTIGQGDGYTF.